The 7 T cell receptor beta chains below come from one sample, sequenced in a study of a mutant IDH1 vaccine in newly diagnosed glioma. Some clones are missing from TCRdb's copy, which holds only in-frame ones; the method was immunoSEQ multiplex PCR. The profile covers 13,000 or so clones, with about 80% appearing a single time and about 4% taken by the ten largest. These TCRs' antigens remain unknown. This sample's time point: week 47, end of study. The investigators gave 300 ug of mutant IDH1 20-mer peptide in each vaccine dose, together with topical imiquimod. This specimen was PBMCs, taken from a glioma patient whose treatment included an IDH1 peptide vaccine. The receptors were gathered from a woman aged 40 to 50 with glioma.

This chain links TRBV27 with TRBJ2-1; 12 nucleotides align to TRBD2. Germline values: CDR1 MNHEY, CDR2 SMNVEV (reference sequence). This CDR3 is built from 16 residues. J was trimmed by 8 bases and V by 8 bases; bases with no gene match: 13. The CDR3 region is CASLKGGLAGTHEQFF. CDR3 in DNA: TGTGCCAGCCTAAAAGGCGGACTAGCGGGGACTCATGAGCAGTTCTTC.

The J gene is TRBJ2-3, the V gene TRBV19; 9 bases map to TRBD2. V was clipped by 4 bases and J by 6 bases; unmatched bases: 5. From germline, CDR1 is LNHDA and CDR2 SQIVND (reference sequence). The CDR3 totals 14 residues. The CDR3 here is CASSTVAGVDTQYF. Here the CDR3 DNA reads TGTGCCAGTAGTACCGTAGCGGGAGTGGATACGCAGTATTTT.

CDR3 sequence reads: CASSPSGGVSYEQYF. In DNA, the CDR3 is TGTGCCAGCAGCCCCTCGGGGGGGGTGTCCTACGAGCAGTACTTC. The rearrangement links TRBV7-2 to TRBJ2-7; 8 nucleotides align to TRBD2. The germline gives CDR1 SGHTA, CDR2 FQGNSA. The CDR3 runs 15 residues. The J segment lost 1 base and the V segment lost 5 bases, leaving 7 bases of the junction unmatched.

The chain carries TRBV4-1 and TRBJ2-7; TRBD1 is a possible D gene (6 bases). CDR3 size: 13 residues. Germline V gene sequence: CDR1 MGHRA, CDR2 YSYEKL. Between the trimmed V and J ends, which lost 1 base and 3 bases, there was a span of 7 bases. This CDR3 is CASSQGQDYEQYF. CDR3 bases: TGCGCCAGCAGCCAAGGACAGGACTACGAGCAGTACTTC.

V gene TRBV9 combines with J gene TRBJ1-4; 7 bases fit TRBD1. Germline V gene sequence: CDR1 SGDLS, CDR2 YYNGEE. The V segment lost 0 bases and the J segment 8 bases; nucleotides outside the gene matches: 7. CDR3 length: 15 residues. CDR3 loop: CASSVADREEEKLFF. The CDR3 DNA follows: TGTGCCAGCAGCGTAGCTGACAGGGAGGAAGAAAAACTGTTTTTT.

The chain combines TRBV2 with TRBJ2-1; D unresolved. The V end was cut by 7 bases, the J end by 6 bases, with 22 bases between. The germline V gene has CDR1 SNHLY and CDR2 FYNNEI. CDR3 length: 16 amino acids. CDR3: CASKGPRGRPANEQFF. In DNA form, the CDR3 reads TGTGCCAGCAAAGGGCCTCGCGGCCGACCAGCCAATGAGCAGTTCTTC.

The rearrangement joins TRBV7-2 to TRBJ1-6; D unresolved. Trimming left V 4 bases short and J 10 bases short, with 17 bases between. CDR3 length: 15 residues. Germline assignment: CDR1 SGHTA and CDR2 FQGNSA. For the CDR3, the DNA is TGTGCCAGCAGCTCAAACGACGGGGTCTGGTCACCCCTCCACTTT. This gives the protein CASSSNDGVWSPLHF. Looking up the rest from reference TRBV7-2 and TRBJ1-6 gives the full variable domain: GAGVSQSPSNKVTEKGKDVELRCDPISGHTALYWYRQSLGQGLEFLIYFQGNSAPDKSGLPSDRFSAERTGGSVSTLTIQRTQQEDSAVYLCASSSNDGVWSPLHFGNGTRLTVT.